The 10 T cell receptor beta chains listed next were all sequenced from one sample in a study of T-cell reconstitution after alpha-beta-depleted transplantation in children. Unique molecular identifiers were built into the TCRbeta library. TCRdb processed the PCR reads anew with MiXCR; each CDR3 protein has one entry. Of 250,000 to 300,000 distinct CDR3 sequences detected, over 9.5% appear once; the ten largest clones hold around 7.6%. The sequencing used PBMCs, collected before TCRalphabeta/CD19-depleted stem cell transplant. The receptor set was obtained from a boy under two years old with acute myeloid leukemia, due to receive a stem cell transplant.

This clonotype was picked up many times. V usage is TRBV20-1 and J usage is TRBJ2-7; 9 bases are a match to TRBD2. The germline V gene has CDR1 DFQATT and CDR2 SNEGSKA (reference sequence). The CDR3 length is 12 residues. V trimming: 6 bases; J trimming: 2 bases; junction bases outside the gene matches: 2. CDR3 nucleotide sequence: TGCAGTGCACTAGCGGGCGCCTACGAGCAGTACTTC. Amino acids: CSALAGAYEQYF.

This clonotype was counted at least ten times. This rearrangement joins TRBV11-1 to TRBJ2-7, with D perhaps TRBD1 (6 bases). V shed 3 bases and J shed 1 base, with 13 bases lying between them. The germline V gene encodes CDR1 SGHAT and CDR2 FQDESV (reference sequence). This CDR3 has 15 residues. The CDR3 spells CASSFLGTRSYEQYF. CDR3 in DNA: TGTGCCAGCAGCTTCCTCGGGACACGATCCTACGAGCAGTACTTC. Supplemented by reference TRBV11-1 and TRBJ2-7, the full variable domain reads EAEVAQSPRYKITEKSQAVAFWCDPISGHATLYWYRQILGQGPELLVQFQDESVVDDSQLPKDRFSAERLKGVDSTLKIQPAELGDSAMYLCASSFLGTRSYEQYFGPGTRLTVT.

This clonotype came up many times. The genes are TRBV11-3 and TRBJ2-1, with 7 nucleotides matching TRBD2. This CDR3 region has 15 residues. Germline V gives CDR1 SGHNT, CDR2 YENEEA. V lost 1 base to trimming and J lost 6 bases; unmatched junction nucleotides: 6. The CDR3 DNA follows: TGTGCCAGCAGCTTAGGGCTAGCGGAGCCCAATGAGCAGTTCTTC. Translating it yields CASSLGLAEPNEQFF.

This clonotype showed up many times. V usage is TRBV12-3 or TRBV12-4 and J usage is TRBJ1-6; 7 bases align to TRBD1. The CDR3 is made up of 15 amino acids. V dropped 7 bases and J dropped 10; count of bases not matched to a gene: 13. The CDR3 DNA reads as TGTGCCAGCACCAAGGACTACAGGGGACGCTCACCCCTCCACTTT. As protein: CASTKDYRGRSPLHF.

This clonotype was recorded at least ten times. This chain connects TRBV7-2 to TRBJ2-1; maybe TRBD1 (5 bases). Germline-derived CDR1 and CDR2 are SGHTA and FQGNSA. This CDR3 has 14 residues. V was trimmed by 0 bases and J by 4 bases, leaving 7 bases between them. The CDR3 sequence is CASSLARDYNEQFF. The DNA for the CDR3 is TGTGCCAGCAGCTTAGCCAGGGATTACAATGAGCAGTTCTTC.

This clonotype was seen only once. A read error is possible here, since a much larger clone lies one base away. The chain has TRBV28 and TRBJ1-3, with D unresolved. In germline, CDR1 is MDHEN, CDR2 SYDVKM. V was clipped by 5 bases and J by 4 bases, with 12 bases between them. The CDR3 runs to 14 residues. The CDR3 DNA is TGTGCCAGCAGTAAACACGGGGTCGGAAACACCATATATTTT. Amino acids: CASSKHGVGNTIYF. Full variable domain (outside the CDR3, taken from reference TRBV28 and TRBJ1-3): DVKVTQSSRYLVKRTGEKVFLECVQDMDHENMFWYRQDPGLGLRLIYFSYDVKMKEKGDIPEGYSVSREKKERFSLILESASTNQTSMYLCASSKHGVGNTIYFGEGSWLTVV.

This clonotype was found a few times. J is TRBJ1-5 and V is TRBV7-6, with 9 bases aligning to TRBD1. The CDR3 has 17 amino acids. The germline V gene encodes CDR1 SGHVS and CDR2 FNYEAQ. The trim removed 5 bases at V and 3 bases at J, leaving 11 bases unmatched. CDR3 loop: CASSLGTGFVDNQPQHF. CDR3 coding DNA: TGTGCCAGCAGCCTCGGGACAGGGTTTGTCGACAATCAGCCCCAGCATTTT.

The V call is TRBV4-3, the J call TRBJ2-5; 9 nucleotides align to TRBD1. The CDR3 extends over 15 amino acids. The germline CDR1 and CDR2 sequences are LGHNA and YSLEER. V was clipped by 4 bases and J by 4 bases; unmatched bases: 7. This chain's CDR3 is CASSLILTGGETQYF. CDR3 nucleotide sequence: TGCGCCAGCAGCCTCATCCTGACAGGGGGAGAGACCCAGTACTTC.

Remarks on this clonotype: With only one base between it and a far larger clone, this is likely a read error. Written as DNA, the CDR3 is TGCGCCAGCAGTTCGGCTTACAATGAGCAGTTCTTC. Protein product: CASSSAYNEQFF. V gene TRBV5-1 combines with J gene TRBJ2-1; D is unclear. The CDR3 runs to 12 residues. Trimming removed 5 bases from V and 4 bases from J, with 7 bases in between. CDR1 and CDR2 from the germline V gene are SGHRS and YFSETQ.

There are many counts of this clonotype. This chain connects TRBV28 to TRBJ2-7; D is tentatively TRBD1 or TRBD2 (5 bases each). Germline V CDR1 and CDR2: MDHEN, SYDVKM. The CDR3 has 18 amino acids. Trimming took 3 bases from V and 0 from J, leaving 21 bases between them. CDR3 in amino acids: CASSFRTSRDHPSYEQYF. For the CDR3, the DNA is TGTGCCAGCAGTTTCCGGACTTCCAGGGATCACCCCTCCTACGAGCAGTACTTC.